These 32 T cell receptor beta chains were all obtained from the same sample, sequenced in a study of blood T cell repertoires in COVID-19. Assay used: immunoSEQ multiplex PCR; TCRdb lists only in-frame clones, some missing. The table shows 200,000 to 250,000 clones, with over 75% occurring only once. Sequenced material: peripheral blood. These TCRs come from a human donor in a cohort sampled during active COVID-19.

The V call is TRBV2, the J call TRBJ1-6; D gene uncertain. The germline V gene has CDR1 SNHLY and CDR2 FYNNEI. The CDR3 is 13 residues long. V gave up 1 base and J gave up 7 bases, with 5 bases separating them. The CDR3: CASSEGSNSPLHF. The DNA for the CDR3 is TGTGCCAGCAGTGAAGGAAGCAATTCACCCCTCCACTTT. The variable domain in full, with the rest retrieved from reference TRBV2 and TRBJ1-6, is EPEVTQTPSHQVTQMGQEVILRCVPISNHLYFYWYRQILGQKVEFLVSFYNNEISEKSEIFDDQFSVERPDGSNFTLKIRSTKLEDSAMYFCASSEGSNSPLHFGNGTRLTVT.

As regards this clone: One end of the junction varies from germline; a read error may be responsible. V gene TRBV6-5 combines with J gene TRBJ1-4; D not resolved. This CDR3 is built from 14 residues. Germline V gene lookup returns CDR1 MNHEY and CDR2 SVGAGI. The CDR3 region has the DNA TGTGCCAGCAGACCTGACACAACCAATGAAAAACTGTTTTTT. Its translation: CASRPDTTNEKLFF.

The V and J genes are TRBV10-1 and TRBJ2-5; 9 nucleotides line up with TRBD1. V was clipped by 10 bases and J by 2 bases; unmatched bases: 32. This CDR3 region has 22 residues. CDR1 is WNHNN, CDR2 SYGVQD, per germline (reference sequence). CDR3 residues: CATSPMGDRGTGISLNQETQYF. The CDR3 DNA reads as TGCGCCACCTCTCCTATGGGGGACCGGGGGACAGGGATTTCTCTAAATCAAGAGACCCAGTACTTC.

The chain combines TRBV11-2 with TRBJ2-1; 9 bases map to TRBD1. Per germline, CDR1 SGHAT and CDR2 FQNNGV. V shed 6 bases, J shed 3 bases, and the junction held 9 bases outside the gene matches. This CDR3 is built from 16 residues. CDR3 in amino acids: CASRSPRDRVYNEQFF. In DNA, the CDR3 is TGTGCCAGCAGGTCTCCCCGGGACAGGGTCTACAATGAGCAGTTCTTC. The full variable domain, in which reference TRBV11-2 and TRBJ2-1 provide the parts outside the CDR3, is EAGVAQSPRYKIIEKRQSVAFWCNPISGHATLYWYQQILGQGPKLLIQFQNNGVVDDSQLPKDRFSAERLKGVDSTLKIQPAKLEDSAVYLCASRSPRDRVYNEQFFGPGTRLTVL.

The V call is TRBV28, the J call TRBJ2-3; 8 bases are a match to TRBD2. Germline lookup yields CDR1 MDHEN and CDR2 SYDVKM. The junction had 11 bases not matched to a gene; V was cut back by 5 bases and J by 7 bases. The length of the CDR3 is 15 residues. The CDR3 nucleotides are TGTGCCAGCAGTCCAGCGGGAGACGGGGGGTATACGCAGTATTTT. It translates to CASSPAGDGGYTQYF.

V is TRBV7-3 and J is TRBJ1-2, with 10 bases fitting TRBD1. The CDR3 consists of 13 residues. Germline V CDR1 and CDR2: SGHTA, FQGTGA. V shed 8 bases, J shed 5 bases, and the junction held 5 bases outside the gene matches. CDR3 region: CASLRTGGYGYTF. CDR3 bases: TGTGCCAGCCTAAGGACAGGGGGATATGGCTACACCTTC.

The chain combines TRBV4-3 with TRBJ2-2; 12 positions match TRBD1. V trimming: 4 bases; J trimming: 7 bases; junction bases outside the gene matches: 7. CDR3 length: 16 amino acids. Germline CDR1 LGHNA, CDR2 YSLEER. CDR3 nucleotide sequence: TGCGCCAGCAGCCTCCGGGACAGGGGGCGAGGCGGGGAGCTGTTTTTT. Translating gives CASSLRDRGRGGELFF.

This clone appeared a single time. The chain couples TRBV19 to TRBJ2-1, with 12 nucleotides matching TRBD2. The CDR3 loop spans 18 amino acids. The ends lost 3 bases at V and 4 bases at J; junction bases unmatched: 10. Germline V gene lookup returns CDR1 LNHDA and CDR2 SQIVND (reference sequence). The CDR3, as DNA: TGTGCCAGTAGTATGGATCTAGCGGGGGGGTTATTATACAATGAGCAGTTCTTC. Its protein is CASSMDLAGGLLYNEQFF.

The J gene is TRBJ2-1, the V gene TRBV3-1 (or the pseudogene TRBV3-2), with D tentatively TRBD2 (6 bases). The CDR3 covers 14 residues. The germline gives CDR1 LGHDT, CDR2 YNNKEL (reference sequence). With 0 bases removed from V and 7 bases from J, the gap between germline ends came to 10 bases. The CDR3 DNA is TGTGCCAGCAGCCAAGATAGGACTACTAATGAGCAGTTCTTC. This translates into CASSQDRTTNEQFF.

This clone was recorded only once. J is TRBJ2-1 and V is TRBV5-1, with D possibly matching TRBD2 (6 bases). This CDR3 contains 14 residues. CDR1 and CDR2 (germline): SGHRS, YFSETQ. V was trimmed by 4 bases and J by 1 base, leaving 9 bases between them. CDR3 amino acids: CASSPGGSYNEQFF. The DNA of the CDR3 is TGCGCCAGCAGCCCTGGGGGGTCCTACAATGAGCAGTTCTTC.

CDR3 loop: CAISSGQGGYTEAFF. The CDR3 nucleotides read TGTGCCATCAGTTCGGGACAGGGAGGATACACTGAAGCTTTCTTT. This sequence joins TRBV10-3 and TRBJ1-1, with 9 bases fitting TRBD1. With 5 bases clipped from V and 3 bases from J, the junction kept 7 bases outside the gene matches. Germline CDR1 ENHRY, CDR2 SYGVKD. This CDR3 contains 15 residues.

This clone was picked up one time. The rearrangement links TRBV7-9 to TRBJ1-2, with 7 bases identical to TRBD1. Germline-derived CDR1 and CDR2 are SEHNR and FQNEAQ (reference sequence). The J segment lost 1 base and the V segment lost 3 bases, leaving 8 bases of the junction unmatched. The CDR3 sequence is 16 residues long. The CDR3 loop is CASSLTGWGFNYGYTF. CDR3 nucleotides: TGTGCCAGCAGCTTGACAGGGTGGGGATTTAACTATGGCTACACCTTC.

With regard to this clone: A read error may account for a junction end that differs from germline. The J gene is TRBJ2-2, the V gene TRBV4-1; D remains unclear. Germline-derived CDR1 and CDR2 are MGHRA and YSYEKL. This CDR3 region has 16 residues. CDR3 nucleotide sequence: TGCACCAGCAGCCAAGGTTGGGTAGCCGCCACCGGGGAGCTGTTTTTT. Amino acid sequence: CTSSQGWVAATGELFF.

The CDR3 protein is CASSLITSGDTQYF. The CDR3 region has the DNA TGTGCCAGCAGCTTAATAACCTCAGGAGATACGCAGTATTTT. The chain recombines TRBV7-8 with TRBJ2-3; no definite D call. The CDR3 runs 14 residues. CDR1 is SGHVS, CDR2 FQNEAQ, per germline. Trimming removed 2 bases from V and 5 bases from J, with 11 bases in between.

This chain connects TRBV10-3 to TRBJ2-1, with 10 positions matching TRBD2. J lost 0 bases, V lost 8 bases, and 19 bases had no gene match. The CDR3 has 20 residues. CDR1 and CDR2 (germline): ENHRY, SYGVKD. CDR3 amino acids: CAISSGRRSVDTSSYNEQFF. In DNA, the CDR3 is TGTGCCATCTCTAGCGGGAGAAGGTCAGTCGATACAAGCTCCTACAATGAGCAGTTCTTC.

V gene TRBV5-1 combines with J gene TRBJ2-5; tentatively, D is TRBD1 (5 bases). This CDR3 spans 14 amino acids. Germline CDR1 SGHRS, CDR2 YFSETQ. V lost 2 bases to trimming and J lost 5 bases, with 13 bases between them. As DNA, the CDR3 is TGCGCCAGCAGCTTCCGGGTTCCAGGGGAGACCCAGTACTTC. This translates into CASSFRVPGETQYF.

This chain joins TRBV6-5 and TRBJ2-7; the match to TRBD1 covers 11 bases. The CDR3 consists of 14 residues. Trimming at V came to 6 bases and at J to 6 bases, leaving 7 bases not matched to a gene. Germline CDR1 reads MNHEY; CDR2 reads SVGAGI. The CDR3 region is CASSRRDRGSEQYF. Written as DNA, the CDR3 is TGTGCCAGCAGCCGCCGGGACAGGGGGTCCGAGCAGTACTTC.

The rearrangement uses TRBV9 and TRBJ2-5; D might be TRBD1 (5 bases). V lost 0 bases, J lost 1 base, and 7 bases lay in between. Germline loops: CDR1 SGDLS, CDR2 YYNGEE. CDR3 length: 14 amino acids. The CDR3 nucleotides read TGTGCCAGCAGCGTAGGGGGCTTCCAAGAGACCCAGTACTTC. Translated, it gives CASSVGGFQETQYF.

This chain connects TRBV4-1 to TRBJ2-5, with a tentative D call TRBD2 (5 bases). This CDR3 has 15 residues. V was shortened by 0 bases and J by 4 bases, with 12 bases between the two germline ends. Germline lookup yields CDR1 MGHRA and CDR2 YSYEKL. As DNA, the CDR3 is TGCGCCAGCAGCCAAGATCGAGTAGCGCCAGAGACCCAGTACTTC. It yields the protein CASSQDRVAPETQYF.

The table lists this clone with many counts. V usage is TRBV10-2 and J usage is TRBJ1-1; a weak D match, TRBD1 (5 bases). V gave up 6 bases and J gave up 1 base, with 12 bases separating them. The CDR3 is 14 amino acids. The germline CDR1 and CDR2 sequences are WSHSY and SAAADI. CDR3 DNA sequence: TGCGCCAGCAGCTATACCGGGGGGAACACTGAAGCTTTCTTT. This translates into CASSYTGGNTEAFF.

This clone appeared a few times. The V gene is TRBV7-2, the J gene TRBJ1-6; D not certain. This CDR3 contains 13 residues. Between the trimmed V and J ends, which lost 4 bases and 9 bases, there was a span of 10 bases. Germline assignment: CDR1 SGHTA and CDR2 FQGNSA. The CDR3 DNA is TGTGCCAGCAGCTCCGGAGGACGTTCACCCCTCCACTTT. Translation: CASSSGGRSPLHF.

This clone was counted between two and nine times. The rearrangement joins TRBV2 to TRBJ2-7; D not certain. Germline V gives CDR1 SNHLY, CDR2 FYNNEI. This CDR3 comprises 13 residues. Trimming stripped 8 bases from V and 0 bases from J, with 11 bases between. The CDR3 nucleotides are TGTGCCAGCGAAACGGTGAGCTCCTACGAGCAGTACTTC. Translation: CASETVSSYEQYF.

Notes on this clone: The germline gene is not matched at one end of the junction; a read error may be the cause. The J gene is TRBJ2-7, the V gene TRBV7-7; 7 bases line up with TRBD1. The CDR3 contains 15 residues. Germline CDR1 and CDR2: SSHAT and FNYEAQ (reference sequence). CDR3 bases: TGTGCTAGCAGCTTAGGACAGGATAACTCCTACGAGCAGTACTTC. It translates to CASSLGQDNSYEQYF.

This chain links TRBV28 with TRBJ2-4; possible D gene TRBD2, 5 bases. Trimming pared 2 bases from V and 6 bases from J, leaving 11 bases between. Germline CDR1 MDHEN, CDR2 SYDVKM. The CDR3 runs to 14 residues. CDR3 loop: CASSLGSSINIQYF. In DNA, the CDR3 is TGTGCCAGCAGTTTAGGGAGCTCCATAAACATTCAGTACTTC.

This chain uses TRBV24-1 with TRBJ2-5, with TRBD1 matching 8 bases. V lost 5 bases to trimming and J lost 2 bases; unmatched junction nucleotides: 6. Per germline, CDR1 KGHDR and CDR2 SFDVKD. The CDR3 is 15 residues long. CDR3 sequence (DNA): TGTGCCACCAGTGCCCCAACAGGGGGTCAAGAGACCCAGTACTTC. Protein sequence: CATSAPTGGQETQYF.

V is TRBV9 and J is TRBJ1-1; D possibly corresponds to TRBD1 (6 bases). The CDR3 contains 15 residues. Germline assignment: CDR1 SGDLS and CDR2 YYNGEE. V lost 2 bases to trimming and J lost 10 bases, with 21 bases between them. Written as DNA, the CDR3 is TGTGCCAGCAGCGTCCGAGAAGGACCCGAAGGGGGAGCTTTCTTT. Protein product: CASSVREGPEGGAFF.

This clone has only a few counts. Other DNA sequences from this sample encode an identical CDR3 as well. The V call is TRBV28, the J call TRBJ2-3; 7 nucleotides agree with TRBD2. The germline CDR1 and CDR2 sequences are MDHEN and SYDVKM. The CDR3 totals 14 residues. J was trimmed by 5 bases and V by 5 bases; bases with no gene match: 7. CDR3 bases: TGTGCCAGCAGTCTTGGCGCGGGGGTAGATACGCAGTATTTT. The encoded protein is CASSLGAGVDTQYF. The variable domain in full, completed from reference TRBV28 and TRBJ2-3, reads DVKVTQSSRYLVKRTGEKVFLECVQDMDHENMFWYRQDPGLGLRLIYFSYDVKMKEKGDIPEGYSVSREKKERFSLILESASTNQTSMYLCASSLGAGVDTQYFGPGTRLTVL.

V usage is TRBV9 and J usage is TRBJ2-7, with 9 nucleotides matching TRBD2. Germline assignment: CDR1 SGDLS and CDR2 YYNGEE. This CDR3 comprises 15 residues. Losses at the gene ends were 0 bases for V and 5 bases for J; bases not matched to a gene: 6. CDR3 sequence (DNA): TGTGCCAGCAGCGTAGAGGTAGCGGGGGAGGACGAGCAGTACTTC. Protein sequence: CASSVEVAGEDEQYF.

This clone came up a few times. The chain couples TRBV7-2 to TRBJ1-5; 7 bases line up with TRBD1. This CDR3 is 15 amino acids long. Germline values: CDR1 SGHTA, CDR2 FQGNSA. V dropped 5 bases and J dropped 3; count of bases not matched to a gene: 7. CDR3 protein: CASSTKTGNNQPQHF. In DNA, the CDR3 is TGTGCCAGCAGCACGAAGACAGGGAACAATCAGCCCCAGCATTTT.

V gene TRBV10-2 combines with J gene TRBJ1-2; 7 bases line up with TRBD1. Germline CDR1 WSHSY, CDR2 SAAADI. With 4 bases clipped from V and 7 bases from J, the junction kept 15 bases outside the gene matches. The CDR3 length is 16 residues. As DNA, the CDR3 is TGCGCCAGCAGTGTAGGCCAGCAGACAGGGCGGTCTGGCTACACCTTC. This sequence encodes CASSVGQQTGRSGYTF.

This chain uses TRBV4-2 with TRBJ1-1; 9 nucleotides line up with TRBD1. The J segment lost 0 bases and the V segment lost 1 base, leaving 6 bases of the junction unmatched. Germline assignment: CDR1 LGHNA and CDR2 YNFKEQ. The CDR3 loop spans 17 amino acids. CDR3 DNA: TGTGCCAGCAGCCAAGGAGGAACAGGGGGCATGAACACTGAAGCTTTCTTT. Translated: CASSQGGTGGMNTEAFF.

V and J are TRBV15 and TRBJ1-1, with D uncertain. The V and J ends lost 8 bases and 0 bases respectively, with 10 bases between them. The CDR3 spans 13 residues. Germline values: CDR1 LNHNV, CDR2 YYDKDF (reference sequence). The CDR3 protein is CATGSYVNTEAFF. CDR3 DNA: TGTGCCACCGGTTCCTACGTGAACACTGAAGCTTTCTTT.